The clone carrying this T cell receptor beta chain was seen at least ten times. Its antigen remains unidentified. TCRdb called the 5' RACE reads again in MiXCR, with one record for every CDR3 protein. Of 150,000 to 200,000 distinct CDR3 sequences in the sample, 13% were seen once. These data originate in a study of CD8 T cells in ankylosing spondylitis. V was pared by 2 bases and J by 0 bases, with 8 bases between. The CDR3 has 14 amino acids. Findings and limits, study-wide: Matched ankylosing spondylitis synovial fluid reportedly showed significant enrichment of disease-linked clones.

The chain employs TRBV12-3 or TRBV12-4 and TRBJ2-7, with D uncertain. The sample taken for sequencing was blood, either unsorted or a sorted T cell fraction (not recorded which). This TCR came from a female donor with ankylosing spondylitis or in good health (not recorded which). As DNA, the CDR3 is TGTGCCAGCAGTTTATACCCTTACTCCTACGAGCAGTACTTC. Its protein product is CASSLYPYSYEQYF.